One and the same sample provided the 5 T cell receptor beta chains below, sequenced in a study of beta chain features in type 1 diabetes. The entirety of the isolated RNA underwent reverse transcription, so expressed TCRB transcripts were sequenced. Here immunoSEQ multiplex PCR was the method, and the copy in TCRdb shows in-frame clones only, minus some. The repertoire holds around 280,000 clones, with 8% as singletons. Material for sequencing was central memory CD4+ T cells from blood. The source of these receptors is a woman aged 18-30 years in good health.

This clone was observed a few times. The genes are TRBV29-1 and TRBJ2-5; 10 bases are a match to TRBD2. Germline V lookup: CDR1 SQVTM, CDR2 ANQGSEA. This CDR3 region has 15 residues. CDR3 loop: CSGIQSGGVFKTQYF. The CDR3 DNA reads TGCAGTGGGATCCAGAGCGGGGGGGTCTTTAAGACCCAGTACTTC. Full variable domain (remainder filled in from reference TRBV29-1 and TRBJ2-5): SAVISQKPSRDICQRGTSLTIQCQVDSQVTMMFWYRQQPGQSLTLIATANQGSEATYESGFVIDKFPISRPNLTFSTLTVSNMSPEDSSIYLCSGIQSGGVFKTQYFGPGTRLLVL.

This clone appeared a few times. The rearrangement uses TRBV5-1 and TRBJ2-5; tentatively, D is TRBD1 (6 bases). The CDR3 is made up of 14 amino acids. Germline V lookup: CDR1 SGHRS, CDR2 YFSETQ. Trimming removed 1 base from V and 4 bases from J, with 11 bases in between. The CDR3 DNA sequence: TGCGCCAGCAGCTTGCAAGGGGGTACAGAGACCCAGTACTTC. It encodes CASSLQGGTETQYF.

This clone was seen many times. The chain recombines TRBV2 with TRBJ2-7; the D gene could be TRBD1 or TRBD2 (5 bases each). Germline-derived CDR1 and CDR2 are SNHLY and FYNNEI. With 2 bases removed from V and 4 bases from J, the gap between germline ends came to 12 bases. The length of the CDR3 is 14 residues. CDR3 nucleotides: TGTGCCAGCAGTGAACAGGGAGAATGGTACGAGCAGTACTTC. This encodes CASSEQGEWYEQYF.

This clone was detected only a few times. The chain has TRBV7-3 and TRBJ2-1; possibly TRBD2 for D (6 bases). Trimming took 2 bases from V and 4 from J, leaving 12 bases between them. Germline lookup yields CDR1 SGHTA and CDR2 FQGTGA. The CDR3 length is 15 residues. CDR3 region: CASSLGDWTYNEQFF. The CDR3, as DNA: TGTGCCAGCAGCTTAGGGGACTGGACTTACAATGAGCAGTTCTTC.

V and J are TRBV18 and TRBJ2-5, with a possible D match to TRBD1 (6 bases). This CDR3 has 14 residues. Germline-derived CDR1 and CDR2 are KGHSH and LQKENI. V dropped 5 bases and J dropped 1 base, with 11 bases sitting between them. CDR3 residues: CASSTLQGQETQYF. The DNA of the CDR3 is TGTGCCAGCTCAACGCTACAGGGCCAAGAGACCCAGTACTTC.